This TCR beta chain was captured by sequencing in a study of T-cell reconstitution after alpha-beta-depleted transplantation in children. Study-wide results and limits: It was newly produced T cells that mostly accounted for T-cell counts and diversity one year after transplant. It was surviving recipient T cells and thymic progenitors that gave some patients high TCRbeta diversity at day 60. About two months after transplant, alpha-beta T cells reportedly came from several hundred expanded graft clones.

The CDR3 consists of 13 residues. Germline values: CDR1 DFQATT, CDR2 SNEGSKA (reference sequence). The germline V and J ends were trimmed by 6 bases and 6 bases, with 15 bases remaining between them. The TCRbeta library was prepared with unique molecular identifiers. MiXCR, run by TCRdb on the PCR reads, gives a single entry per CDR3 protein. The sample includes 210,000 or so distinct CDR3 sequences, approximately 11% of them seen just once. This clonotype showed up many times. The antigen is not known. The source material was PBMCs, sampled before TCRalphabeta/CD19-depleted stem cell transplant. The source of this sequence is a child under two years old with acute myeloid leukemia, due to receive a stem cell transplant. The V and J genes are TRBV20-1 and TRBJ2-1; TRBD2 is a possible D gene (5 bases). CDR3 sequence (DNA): TGCAGTGCCCAACGAGCAGGACTCAATGAGCAGTTCTTC. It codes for CSAQRAGLNEQFF.